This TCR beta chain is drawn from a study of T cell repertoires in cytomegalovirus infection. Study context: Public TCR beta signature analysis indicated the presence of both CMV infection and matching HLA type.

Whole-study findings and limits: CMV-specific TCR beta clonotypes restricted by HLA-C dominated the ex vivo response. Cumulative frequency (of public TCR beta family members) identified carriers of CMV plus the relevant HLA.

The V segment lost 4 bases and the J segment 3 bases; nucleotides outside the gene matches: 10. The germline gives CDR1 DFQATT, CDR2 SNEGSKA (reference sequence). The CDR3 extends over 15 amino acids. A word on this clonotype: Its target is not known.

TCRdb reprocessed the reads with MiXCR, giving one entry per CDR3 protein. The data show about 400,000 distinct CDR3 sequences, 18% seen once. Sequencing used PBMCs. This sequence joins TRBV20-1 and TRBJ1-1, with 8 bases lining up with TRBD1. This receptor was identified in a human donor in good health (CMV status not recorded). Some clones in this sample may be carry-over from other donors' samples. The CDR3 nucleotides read TGCAGTGCTAAAACAGGGGGGGGAGTGGACACTGAAGCTTTCTTT. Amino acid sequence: CSAKTGGGVDTEAFF.